These 8 T cell receptor beta chains were all obtained from the same sample, sequenced in a study of T-cell memory formation after mild COVID-19. A single record per CDR3 protein comes from TCRdb applying MiXCR to the 5' RACE reads. This sample yields about 310,000 distinct CDR3 sequences, of which 19% are seen a single time; 20% to 25% belongs to the top ten. Sequencing was carried out using PBMCs or a T cell subset sorted from them (not recorded which). Receptors were obtained from a man between 18 and 29 years old who had mild COVID-19 (a few samples of this study predate the infection). Cell type and time point are not known.

The chain has TRBV7-2 and TRBJ1-3; D uncertain. The germline V gene has CDR1 SGHTA and CDR2 FQGNSA. With 5 bases removed from V and 4 bases from J, the gap between germline ends came to 15 bases. CDR3 length: 15 residues. The DNA for the CDR3 is TGTGCCAGCAGCCCCATAGCGCAATCAGGAAACACCATATATTTT. As protein: CASSPIAQSGNTIYF. Using reference TRBV7-2 and TRBJ1-3 for the parts outside the CDR3, the full variable domain is GAGVSQSPSNKVTEKGKDVELRCDPISGHTALYWYRQSLGQGLEFLIYFQGNSAPDKSGLPSDRFSAERTGGSVSTLTIQRTQQEDSAVYLCASSPIAQSGNTIYFGEGSWLTVV.

The rearrangement links TRBV5-8 to TRBJ2-3; weak D call: TRBD2 (6 bases). Germline values: CDR1 SGHTS, CDR2 YDEGEE. Trimming shortened V by 3 bases and J by 4 bases, and 18 bases separated the two germline ends. This CDR3 contains 16 residues. CDR3 sequence (DNA): TGTGCCAGCAGCTCTGGGAGTACTAGCACCGCAGATACGCAGTATTTT. Residues: CASSSGSTSTADTQYF.

This clonotype has a handful of counts. This chain joins TRBV15 and TRBJ1-4; TRBD1 aligns across 9 bases. V lost 6 bases, J lost 4 bases, and 3 bases stayed unmatched. The CDR3 length is 14 residues. Germline V gives CDR1 LNHNV, CDR2 YYDKDF (reference sequence). The CDR3 sequence: CATRAGQGNEKLFF. The CDR3 bases are TGTGCCACCAGAGCGGGACAGGGTAATGAAAAACTGTTTTTT. The whole variable domain, filled in from reference TRBV15 and TRBJ1-4, reads DAMVIQNPRYQVTQFGKPVTLSCSQTLNHNVMYWYQQKSSQAPKLLFHYYDKDFNNEADTPDNFQSRRPNTSFCFLDIRSPGLGDTAMYLCATRAGQGNEKLFFGSGTQLSVL.

This clonotype has only a few counts. The chain joins TRBV6-5 to TRBJ2-7; 8 nucleotides align to TRBD1. Germline V gene data show CDR1 as MNHEY and CDR2 as SVGAGI. The CDR3 runs 14 residues. V lost 4 bases to trimming and J lost 4 bases; unmatched junction nucleotides: 6. CDR3 coding DNA: TGTGCCAGCAGTTTTGGACAGGGCGTGTACGAGCAGTACTTC. It encodes CASSFGQGVYEQYF.

This clonotype was picked up a small number of times. Relative to the germline gene, one junction end is altered; a read error may explain this. For the CDR3, the DNA is TGCAGCGTTGGAATGTTTAACTTT. The encoded protein is CSVGMFNF. The rearrangement uses TRBV29-1 and TRBJ1-1; D is unresolved. The CDR3 has 8 amino acids. CDR1 is SQVTM, CDR2 ANQGSEA, per germline.

This chain links TRBV7-2 with TRBJ1-2, with TRBD1 matching over 7 bases. V shed 6 bases, J shed 8 bases, and the junction held 9 bases outside the gene matches. The CDR3 has 13 residues. The V gene's germline CDR1 is SGHTA and CDR2 FQGNSA. CDR3 coding DNA: TGTGCCAGCAGTAGAACAGGGGACGACGGCTACACCTTC. Amino acid sequence: CASSRTGDDGYTF.

The chain joins TRBV6-2 or TRBV6-3 to TRBJ2-3; the match to TRBD2 covers 9 bases. Germline trimming cut 3 bases from V and 2 bases from J; bases unmatched to any gene: 3. Germline lookup yields CDR1 MNHEY and CDR2 SVGEGT. The CDR3 sequence is 15 residues long. Written as DNA, the CDR3 is TGTGCCAGCAGTTATGGCGGGGGGGACACAGATACGCAGTATTTT. Translating gives CASSYGGGDTDTQYF.

The rearrangement uses TRBV5-1 and TRBJ2-7; 9 positions match TRBD1. This CDR3 has 13 amino acids. Unmatched junction bases numbered 3, after V lost 2 bases and J lost 6 bases. The germline gives CDR1 SGHRS, CDR2 YFSETQ. CDR3: CASSFSTGGEQYV. The CDR3 DNA sequence: TGCGCCAGCAGCTTCTCGACAGGGGGCGAGCAGTACGTC.